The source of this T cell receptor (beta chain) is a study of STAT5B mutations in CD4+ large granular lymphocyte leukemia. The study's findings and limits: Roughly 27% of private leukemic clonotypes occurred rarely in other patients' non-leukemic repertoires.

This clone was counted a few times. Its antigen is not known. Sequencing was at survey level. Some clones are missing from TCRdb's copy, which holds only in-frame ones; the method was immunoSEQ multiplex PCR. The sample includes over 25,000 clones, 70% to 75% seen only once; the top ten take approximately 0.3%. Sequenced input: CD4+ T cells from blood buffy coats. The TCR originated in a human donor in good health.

The CDR3 DNA follows: TGTGCCTGGATGGCGGGAGGGCAGGGCGGGGAGCTGTTTTTT. It yields the protein CAWMAGGQGGELFF. The chain joins TRBV30 to TRBJ2-2, with TRBD2 matching 9 bases. Unmatched junction bases numbered 7, after V lost 4 bases and J lost 7 bases. CDR3 length: 14 residues. Germline assignment: CDR1 GTSNPN and CDR2 SVGIG (reference sequence).